Listed here are 26 T cell receptor beta chains from one sample, sequenced in a study of T-cell memory formation after mild COVID-19 (dated by TCRdb to 2020 to 2023). Libraries came from 5' RACE. The sample was run on an Illumina NovaSeq 6000. TCRdb reworked the public reads: Q25 trimming with fastp, MiXCR clone assembly, productive beta chains retained. Merged by CDR3 protein, the rows form single entries marked with the most common genes and DNA. This sample holds about 140,000 distinct CDR3 sequences; about 14% were observed only once. Around 28% of the sample goes to the ten largest clones. Input material: PBMCs or a T cell subset sorted from them (not recorded which). The receptors were sampled from an adult woman who had mild COVID-19 (a few samples of this study predate the infection). The sample titles of this study are shuffled in the database, so cell type and time point are left out; the donor was told from shared clones.

In its sample, this clonotype was seen a few times. V usage is TRBV6-5 and J usage is TRBJ2-7; 7 bases match TRBD1. Looked up from germline, CDR1 is MNHEY and CDR2 is SVGAGI. Trimming took 6 bases from V and 0 from J; bases not matched to a gene: 8. The length of the CDR3 is 15 residues. CDR3 coding DNA: TGTGCCAGCAGGCCCGGACAGGAGAGCTCCTACGAGCAGTACTTC. It encodes CASRPGQESSYEQYF.

This clonotype was detected a few times. The chain carries TRBV2 and TRBJ2-3, with 7 bases that match TRBD2. Trimming at V came to 5 bases and at J to 2 bases, leaving 10 bases not matched to a gene. This CDR3 region has 16 residues. Germline CDR1 and CDR2: SNHLY and FYNNEI. The CDR3 here is CASSLASGTITDTQYF. CDR3 DNA sequence: TGTGCCAGCAGTTTAGCCAGCGGGACGATCACAGATACGCAGTATTTT.

Ten or more counts support this clonotype. V gene TRBV4-2 combines with J gene TRBJ2-7; D is possibly TRBD2 (5 bases). This CDR3 has 16 residues. V was clipped by 1 base and J by 2 bases, with 15 bases between them. Germline V gives CDR1 LGHNA, CDR2 YNFKEQ. This CDR3 is CASSQAEASLPYEQYF. CDR3 DNA: TGTGCCAGCAGCCAAGCTGAGGCTAGCCTCCCCTACGAGCAGTACTTC.

The rearrangement uses TRBV12-3 or TRBV12-4 and TRBJ2-5, with D tentatively TRBD2 (5 bases). The V gene lost 1 base and the J gene lost 4 bases, with 7 bases spanning the gap. This CDR3 comprises 13 residues. Here the CDR3 DNA reads TGTGCCAGCAGTTTAGGGGCGGGAGAGACCCAGTACTTC. Protein sequence: CASSLGAGETQYF.

This chain links TRBV12-5 with TRBJ2-3; TRBD2 agrees at 10 bases. This CDR3 comprises 18 residues. Per the germline V gene, CDR1 is LGHNT and CDR2 is FRNRAP. The J segment lost 1 base and the V segment lost 0 bases, leaving 7 bases of the junction unmatched. In nucleotides, the CDR3 is TGTGCTAGTGGTTTGGTTCGACTCGGGACTAGCGGCACAGATACGCAGTATTTT. Translated, it gives CASGLVRLGTSGTDTQYF.

The chain is built from TRBV5-6 and TRBJ2-7, with TRBD1 identical over 7 bases. Per the germline V gene, CDR1 is SGHDT and CDR2 is YYEEEE. Germline trimming cut 5 bases from V and 0 bases from J; bases unmatched to any gene: 5. The CDR3 runs 14 residues. The CDR3 sequence is CASRVTGSSYEQYF. Here the CDR3 DNA reads TGTGCCAGCAGGGTGACAGGGAGCTCCTACGAGCAGTACTTC.

The J gene is TRBJ2-7, the V gene TRBV12-3 or TRBV12-4; D is undetermined. The CDR3 totals 12 residues. V lost 6 bases and J 6 bases, leaving 12 bases between the germline ends. As DNA, the CDR3 is TGTGCCAGCAGCTTCAACGTCGGCGAGCAGTACTTC. Amino acids: CASSFNVGEQYF.

This clonotype was seen a few times. V usage is TRBV6-6 and J usage is TRBJ2-2, with D maybe TRBD1 (5 bases). Trimming left V 6 bases short and J 4 bases short, with 12 bases between. In germline, CDR1 is MNHNY, CDR2 SVGAGI (reference sequence). This CDR3 comprises 14 residues. For the CDR3, the DNA is TGTGCCAGCAGGTTACTTGGGGCCACCGGGGAGCTGTTTTTT. It yields the protein CASRLLGATGELFF.

The chain is built from TRBV24-1 and TRBJ2-1, with TRBD2 matching over 8 bases. Germline assignment: CDR1 KGHDR and CDR2 SFDVKD. V lost 0 bases to trimming and J lost 6 bases; unmatched junction nucleotides: 6. This CDR3 comprises 16 residues. The CDR3 loop is CATSDLYGGASNEQFF. CDR3 DNA sequence: TGTGCCACCAGTGATTTGTACGGGGGGGCGTCCAATGAGCAGTTCTTC.

V gene TRBV7-8 combines with J gene TRBJ1-2; no firm D call. Trimming pared 2 bases from V and 1 base from J, leaving 2 bases between. The V gene's germline CDR1 is SGHVS and CDR2 FQNEAQ. The CDR3 totals 12 residues. The CDR3 DNA follows: TGTGCCAGCAGCTTATTTAACTATGGCTACACCTTC. It yields the protein CASSLFNYGYTF. Together with reference TRBV7-8 and TRBJ1-2, the CDR3 gives the full variable domain: GAGVSQSPRYKVAKRGQDVALRCDPISGHVSLFWYQQALGQGPEFLTYFQNEAQLDKSGLPSDRFFAERPEGSVSTLKIQRTQQEDSAVYLCASSLFNYGYTFGSGTRLTVV.

This clonotype was seen only a few times. The chain carries TRBV7-9 and TRBJ2-1; 9 nucleotides align to TRBD1. J was trimmed by 5 bases and V by 4 bases; bases with no gene match: 6. This CDR3 comprises 15 residues. Germline-derived CDR1 and CDR2 are SEHNR and FQNEAQ (reference sequence). This CDR3 reads CASSSTRDRDNEQFF. The CDR3 DNA sequence: TGTGCCAGCAGCTCCACCCGGGACAGGGACAATGAGCAGTTCTTC.

The chain employs TRBV20-1 and TRBJ1-1; no clear D. The CDR3 extends over 14 amino acids. Trimming left V 6 bases short and J 6 bases short, with 20 bases between. Looked up from germline, CDR1 is DFQATT and CDR2 is SNEGSKA (reference sequence). CDR3 sequence (DNA): TGCAGTGCACAAAGTGGGCGAATGGGCTCTGAAGCTTTCTTT. Translated, it gives CSAQSGRMGSEAFF.

This clonotype occurred many times. This chain connects TRBV30 to TRBJ2-1, with TRBD2 identical over 10 bases. J lost 6 bases, V lost 2 bases, and 7 bases had no gene match. Germline CDR1 reads GTSNPN; CDR2 reads SVGIG (reference sequence). The CDR3 consists of 15 residues. CDR3 coding DNA: TGTGCCTGGAGTTGGCTAGCGGGAGTTGGCAATGAGCAGTTCTTC. Its protein product is CAWSWLAGVGNEQFF.

The V and J genes are TRBV7-2 and TRBJ2-7; no definite D call. Trimming left V 7 bases short and J 2 bases short, with 15 bases between. Germline V gives CDR1 SGHTA, CDR2 FQGNSA. This CDR3 spans 14 amino acids. The DNA for the CDR3 is TGTGCCAGCACCTCCTCGGGCGGTCCCTACGAGCAGTACTTC. Amino acids: CASTSSGGPYEQYF.

The table lists this clonotype with a few counts. The chain links TRBV6-6 to TRBJ1-5; D is unclear. This CDR3 spans 13 amino acids. The ends were cut back, 4 bases at V and 3 bases at J, with 7 bases in the middle. Germline CDR1 is MNHNY and CDR2 is SVGAGI (reference sequence). The CDR3 sequence is CASSSLLNQPQHF. The CDR3 DNA reads TGTGCCAGCAGTTCACTCCTCAATCAGCCCCAGCATTTT.

This clonotype was recorded a few times. The chain employs TRBV7-3 and TRBJ2-1; TRBD2 is a possible D gene (5 bases). Trimming shortened V by 5 bases and J by 8 bases, and 22 bases separated the two germline ends. The CDR3 totals 16 residues. The germline gives CDR1 SGHTA, CDR2 FQGTGA. Here the CDR3 DNA reads TGTGCCAGCAGCCCTACGGACCAACTAGAGGGCGATGAGCAGTTCTTC. It specifies CASSPTDQLEGDEQFF.

This clonotype was detected a few times. The genes are TRBV7-2 and TRBJ2-1, with TRBD2 matching over 10 bases. Trimming removed 1 base from V and 5 bases from J; junction bases left unmatched: 5. The CDR3 is made up of 16 amino acids. Germline assignment: CDR1 SGHTA and CDR2 FQGNSA. This chain's CDR3 is CASSLEGLAPDNEQFF. The CDR3 DNA reads as TGTGCCAGCAGCTTAGAGGGACTAGCGCCTGACAATGAGCAGTTCTTC.

The chain employs TRBV4-3 and TRBJ2-1; 7 bases are shared with TRBD1. J was trimmed by 3 bases and V by 0 bases; bases with no gene match: 5. The germline V gene encodes CDR1 LGHNA and CDR2 YSLEER. The CDR3 extends over 16 amino acids. Here the CDR3 DNA reads TGCGCCAGCAGCCAAGATGTGGGACAGATCTACAATGAGCAGTTCTTC. It yields the protein CASSQDVGQIYNEQFF.

The chain recombines TRBV4-1 with TRBJ2-7; no clear D. V lost 0 bases to trimming and J lost 9 bases, with 9 bases between them. This CDR3 spans 12 amino acids. Germline CDR1 and CDR2: MGHRA and YSYEKL. CDR3 nucleotide sequence: TGCGCCAGCAGCCAAGATGGAACGGGGCAGTACTTC. Translating it yields CASSQDGTGQYF.

V is TRBV6-2 or TRBV6-3 and J is TRBJ2-7; no firm D call. The ends were cut back, 6 bases at V and 6 bases at J, with 18 bases in the middle. CDR1 and CDR2 (germline): MNHEY, SVGEGT. The length of the CDR3 is 14 residues. CDR3 nucleotides: TGTGCCAGCAGCCCTAGGTTTGATTGGGGCGAGCAGTACTTC. Translating gives CASSPRFDWGEQYF.

V is TRBV4-1 and J is TRBJ2-5, with 10 bases identical to TRBD1. V lost 4 bases to trimming and J lost 5 bases; unmatched junction nucleotides: 7. From germline, CDR1 is MGHRA and CDR2 YSYEKL. The CDR3 is made up of 15 amino acids. Here the CDR3 reads CASSLGQGTWETQYF. As DNA, the CDR3 is TGCGCCAGCAGCCTGGGACAGGGGACGTGGGAGACCCAGTACTTC.

The rearrangement links TRBV15 to TRBJ1-2; D is uncertain. The CDR3 loop spans 15 amino acids. Trimming removed 0 bases at V and 8 bases at J, with 16 bases between. Germline V gene data show CDR1 as LNHNV and CDR2 as YYDKDF (reference sequence). The CDR3: CATSRDRAEGKGYTF. The CDR3, as DNA: TGTGCCACCAGCAGAGATCGCGCCGAGGGAAAGGGCTACACCTTC. The whole variable domain, filled in from reference TRBV15 and TRBJ1-2, reads DAMVIQNPRYQVTQFGKPVTLSCSQTLNHNVMYWYQQKSSQAPKLLFHYYDKDFNNEADTPDNFQSRRPNTSFCFLDIRSPGLGDTAMYLCATSRDRAEGKGYTFGSGTRLTVV.

The V call is TRBV24-1, the J call TRBJ2-3; TRBD2 might be the D (5 bases). CDR3 size: 15 residues. The germline CDR1 and CDR2 sequences are KGHDR and SFDVKD. V lost 1 base to trimming and J lost 2 bases, with 9 bases between them. This CDR3 reads CATSDFSGVTDTQYF. The CDR3 coding sequence is TGTGCCACCAGTGATTTCAGCGGCGTCACAGATACGCAGTATTTT.

This clonotype came up many times. This sequence joins TRBV5-1 and TRBJ2-1; D not certain. Trimming removed 0 bases from V and 6 bases from J, with 10 bases in between. This CDR3 is built from 14 residues. Germline V CDR1 and CDR2: SGHRS, YFSETQ. CDR3 sequence: CASSLASGGNEQFF. Written as DNA, the CDR3 is TGCGCCAGCAGCTTGGCCTCAGGTGGCAATGAGCAGTTCTTC.

The V gene is TRBV27, the J gene TRBJ2-7; no reliable D call. Trimming cost V 6 bases and J 3 bases, with 9 bases left between them. Per germline, CDR1 MNHEY and CDR2 SMNVEV (reference sequence). This CDR3 contains 12 residues. CDR3 DNA sequence: TGTGCCAGCAGGGGCCCTGGCTACGAGCAGTACTTC. Residues: CASRGPGYEQYF.

The V call is TRBV12-3 or TRBV12-4, the J call TRBJ2-2, with D perhaps given as TRBD1 or TRBD2 (5 bases each). The CDR3 covers 15 residues. Between the trimmed V and J ends, which lost 0 bases and 6 bases, there was a span of 11 bases. CDR3 bases: TGTGCCAGCAGTTTAGCGGGGCGAGGGGCCGGGGAGCTGTTTTTT. Protein product: CASSLAGRGAGELFF.